This is a list of T cell receptor beta chains from one sample in a study of PD-1 blockade in classical Hodgkin lymphoma. The data were produced by immunoSEQ multiplex PCR, yet TCRdb's version contains in-frame clones alone and is incomplete. The data hold over 20,000 clones, with about 85% observed a single time. The material was peripheral blood mononuclear cells (PBMCs), obtained before the fourth cycle of nivolumab. The receptors were gathered from a human donor with classical Hodgkin lymphoma. Both conserved end residues are part of each CDR3. The D gene is left open where the match is weak. A clone size is listed for some rows: how often the clone was seen (once, few, many), or a class if it is expanded.

j_call v_call d_call clone_size cdr3_nt cdr3_aa
TRBJ2-7 TRBV30 TRBD1 - TGTGCCTTTGACAGGGGCTACGAGCAGTACTTC CAFDRGYEQYF
TRBJ1-2 TRBV6-5 TRBD1 - TGTGCCAGCAGTTATACAGGGGAAAGCTATGGCTACACCTTC CASSYTGESYGYTF
TRBJ2-7 TRBV5-8 - - TGTGCCAGCAGCTTTGGTCTGGGTTACGAGCAGTACTTC CASSFGLGYEQYF
TRBJ2-1 TRBV11-1 - - TGTGCCAGCAGCTTACGGACGGGGAGGACTGAGCAGTTCTTC CASSLRTGRTEQFF
TRBJ1-1 TRBV4-3 TRBD1 - TGCGCCAGCAGCCCCAAAGGGACAGCGAACACTGAAGCTTTCTTT CASSPKGTANTEAFF
TRBJ2-1 TRBV29-1 TRBD2 - TGCAGCGTGGATGGAGTAAGGCTTCGGACTAGCGGGGTTTCCTACAATGAGCAGTTCTTC CSVDGVRLRTSGVSYNEQFF
TRBJ2-7 TRBV5-8 - once TGTGCCAGCAGCTTGGGTTCAACAGGGAGGGATTTGGGCGAGCAGTACTTC CASSLGSTGRDLGEQYF
TRBJ2-7 TRBV25-1 TRBD2 - TGTGCCAGTAGGGGAGGACTAGCGGGAGAAATAGCCTACGAGCAGTACTTC CASRGGLAGEIAYEQYF
TRBJ2-1 TRBV9 - - TGTGCCAGCAGCCTCGGTTTTGGGGCTAGCAATGAGCAGTTCTTC CASSLGFGASNEQFF
TRBJ1-1 TRBV5-5 - - TGTGCCAGCAGCTTGGATCCGTCGGCTACGAACACTGAAGCTTTCTTT CASSLDPSATNTEAFF
TRBJ1-1 TRBV5-5 TRBD1 - TGTGCCAGCAGACCGGGACAGGGTTTGAACACTGAAGCTTTCTTT CASRPGQGLNTEAFF
TRBJ2-7 TRBV4-1 - - TGCGCCAGCAGCCAAGGGAATGCCTACGAGCAGTACTTC CASSQGNAYEQYF
TRBJ2-1 TRBV6-6 TRBD2 - TGTGCCAGCAGTTGGGCGGGAGCAGCATACAATGAGCAGTTCTTC CASSWAGAAYNEQFF
TRBJ2-6 TRBV9 - few TGTGCCAGCAGCACTGATGACTCTGGGGCCAACGTCCTGACTTTC CASSTDDSGANVLTF
TRBJ2-7 TRBV28 TRBD2 - TGTGCCAGCAGACGATCGGGACTAGCGGGGGGATGGCACCGCGGAGAGCAGTACTTC CASRRSGLAGGWHRGEQYF
TRBJ2-7 TRBV18 TRBD2 once TGTGCCAGCCGTGCGGGGGGCTCCTACGAGCAGTACTTC CASRAGGSYEQYF
TRBJ2-5 TRBV7-9 - - TGTGCCAGCAGCTTAGTCGGGGGTGTAGAGACCCAGTACTTC CASSLVGGVETQYF
TRBJ2-3 TRBV4-1 - - TGCGCCAGCAGCCAAGTCGACTTAGGGTTCACAGATACGCAGTATTTT CASSQVDLGFTDTQYF
TRBJ2-5 TRBV15 - - TGTGCCACCAGCAGAGATCGGGGGCGAGAGACCCAGTACTTC CATSRDRGRETQYF
TRBJ1-1 TRBV18 TRBD1 - TGTGCCAGCTCACCTTTGACAGGGCTAGAGAACACTGAAGCTTTCTTT CASSPLTGLENTEAFF
TRBJ2-5 TRBV7-9 TRBD1 - TGTGCCAGCAGCCCCAGGGACAGGCGTTTCCAAGAGACCCAGTACTTC CASSPRDRRFQETQYF
TRBJ1-1 TRBV28 TRBD1 - TGTGCCAGCAGTCCACCACAGGGGGCTGGCACTGAAGCTTTCTTT CASSPPQGAGTEAFF
TRBJ2-3 TRBV2 - once TGTGCCAGCAGTGGAGGTCTTACAGATACGCAGTATTTT CASSGGLTDTQYF
TRBJ2-1 TRBV11-2 - - TGTGCCAGCAGCCTCTCGACCCACGCCAATGAGCAGTTCTTC CASSLSTHANEQFF
TRBJ1-1 TRBV30 - once TGTGCCTGGAGTGTAAAATCGGGGGGCGAAGCTTTCTTT CAWSVKSGGEAFF
TRBJ1-6 TRBV15 TRBD1 - TGTGCCACCAGCAGAGTGTCACAGGGGGATTCACCCCTCCACTTT CATSRVSQGDSPLHF
TRBJ1-4 TRBV4-2 - once TGTGCCAGCAGCCAAGATTCTCGTGAAAAACTGTTTTTT CASSQDSREKLFF
TRBJ2-3 TRBV9 TRBD2 - TGTGCCAGCAGCGTAGACGGAGGACTAGCGGGTACAGATACGCAGTATTTT CASSVDGGLAGTDTQYF
TRBJ2-5 TRBV18 - - TGTGCCAGCTCACCAGACAGCCAAGAGACCCAGTACTTC CASSPDSQETQYF
TRBJ2-3 TRBV7-6 - - TGTGCCAGCAGCTCCGACGTAGATACGCAGTATTTT CASSSDVDTQYF
TRBJ1-2 TRBV6-5 - - TGTGCCAGCAGTTACTCAGACAAGGACTATGGCTACACCTTC CASSYSDKDYGYTF
TRBJ2-1 TRBV12-5 - - TGTGCTAGTGTGAACTCTGCCCGGTGGTTCAATGAGCAGTTCTTC CASVNSARWFNEQFF
TRBJ2-4 TRBV18 - - TGTGCCAGCTCTCAGGGGCCAAGCAAAAACATTCAGTACTTC CASSQGPSKNIQYF
TRBJ1-2 TRBV2 - - TGTGCCAGCAGGCTTACTTGGGATCCGGGCTACACCTTC CASRLTWDPGYTF
TRBJ1-2 TRBV7-9 TRBD1 - TGTGCCAGCAGCCCCACAGGGGCCTATAACTATGGCTACACCTTC CASSPTGAYNYGYTF
TRBJ1-4 TRBV28 - - TGTGCCAGCAGTTTAGCCGGGGCTAATGAAAAACTGTTTTTT CASSLAGANEKLFF
TRBJ1-1 TRBV21-1 - few TGTGCCAGCAGCAAACGGGGACGGCTGAACACTGAAGCTTTCTTT CASSKRGRLNTEAFF
TRBJ1-5 TRBV19 - - TGTGCCAGTAGTATAGCCCGGACACCGTCTAGCAATCAGCCCCAGCATTTT CASSIARTPSSNQPQHF
TRBJ2-7 TRBV18 TRBD1 few TGTGCCAGCTCACGGACAGGGAGGAGCTCCTACGAGCAGTACTTC CASSRTGRSSYEQYF
TRBJ1-1 TRBV2 TRBD1 - TGTGCCAGCAGGGGGACAGAAATGAACACTGAAGCTTTCTTT CASRGTEMNTEAFF
TRBJ2-2 TRBV19 TRBD1 medium-sized TGTGCCAGTGGAGCCCGACAGGGGGAATTCGCGAACACCGGGGAGCTGTTTTTT CASGARQGEFANTGELFF
TRBJ1-2 TRBV9 TRBD1 - TGTGCCAGCAGCGCAAGACAGGGGGCGGATTATGGCTACACCTTC CASSARQGADYGYTF
TRBJ2-5 TRBV6-5 - - TGTGCCAGCAGTTACGGGGCCAGGGAGTGGGAGACCCAGTACTTC CASSYGAREWETQYF
TRBJ2-1 TRBV6-4 TRBD1 few TGTGCCAGCAGTCCGGGACAGGGGGCGCGGCTAGCCGACAATGAGCAGTTCTTC CASSPGQGARLADNEQFF
TRBJ2-3 TRBV6-5 TRBD2 - TGTGCCAGCAGCCCCGGGGGGGCTTTCACAGATACGCAGTATTTT CASSPGGAFTDTQYF
TRBJ2-6 TRBV19 - - TGTGCCAGTGAGGCTGGGGCCAACGTCCTGACTTTC CASEAGANVLTF
TRBJ2-2 TRBV5-1 TRBD1 - TGCGCCAGCAGCTTGGTAGGGGGCTCGAACACCGGGGAGCTGTTTTTT CASSLVGGSNTGELFF
TRBJ2-1 TRBV7-3 - - TGTGCCAGCAGCTTATTAGGGGAGTGGCTCGTTAGTTCCTACAATGAGCAGTTCTTC CASSLLGEWLVSSYNEQFF
TRBJ2-7 TRBV7-2 - - TGTGCCAGCAGCTTGGGGAACCTCAACTACGAGCAGTACTTC CASSLGNLNYEQYF
TRBJ1-2 TRBV7-9 - - TGTGCCAGCAGCTTTGGACGGCAGTCTTCACAAAACTATGGCTACACCTTC CASSFGRQSSQNYGYTF
TRBJ1-5 TRBV10-3 - - TGTGCCATCAGTTGGGGGGTAGGGGATCAGCCCCAGCATTTT CAISWGVGDQPQHF
TRBJ1-6 TRBV14 - - TGTGCCAGCAGCACCGGCTCGGGACTGGGGAATAATTCACCCCTCCACTTT CASSTGSGLGNNSPLHF
TRBJ1-6 TRBV6-4 TRBD1 - TGTGCCAGCAGTGACGGGACAGGGGGCAATTCACCCCTCCACTTT CASSDGTGGNSPLHF